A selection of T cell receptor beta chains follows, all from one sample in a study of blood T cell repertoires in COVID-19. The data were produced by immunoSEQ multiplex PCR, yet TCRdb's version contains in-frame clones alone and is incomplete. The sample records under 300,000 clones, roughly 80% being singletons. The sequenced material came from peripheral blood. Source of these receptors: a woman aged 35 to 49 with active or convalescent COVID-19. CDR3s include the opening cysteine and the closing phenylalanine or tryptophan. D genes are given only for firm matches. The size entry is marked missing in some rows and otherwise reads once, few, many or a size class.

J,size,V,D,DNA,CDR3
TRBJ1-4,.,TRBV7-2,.,TGTGCCAGCAGAGAGGCGGTGACTAATGAAAAACTGTTTTTT,CASREAVTNEKLFF
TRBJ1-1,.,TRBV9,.,TGTGCCAGCAGCGTAGGGGGGCAGTCTGAAGCTTTCTTT,CASSVGGQSEAFF
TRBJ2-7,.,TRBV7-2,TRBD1,TGTGCCAGCAGCTTACGCACAGGGGGAAGCTCCTACGAGCAGTACTTC,CASSLRTGGSSYEQYF
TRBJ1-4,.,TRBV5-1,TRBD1,TGCGCCAGCAGCCTCGGGACAGGGGAAGCAACTAATGAAAAACTGTTTTTT,CASSLGTGEATNEKLFF
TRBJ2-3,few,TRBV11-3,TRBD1,TGTGCCAGCAGCCAGAGGGGGACAGGTCTAGGCACAGATACGCAGTATTTT,CASSQRGTGLGTDTQYF
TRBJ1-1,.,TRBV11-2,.,TGTGCCAGCAGCTTAGCAGGGATTAACACTGAAGCTTTCTTT,CASSLAGINTEAFF
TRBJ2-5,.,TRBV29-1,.,TGCAGCGTTGGGGCAGGGGTCGAGACCCAGTACTTC,CSVGAGVETQYF
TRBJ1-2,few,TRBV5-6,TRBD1,TGTGCCAGCAGCCCCGACAGGGAAAATGGCTACACCTTC,CASSPDRENGYTF
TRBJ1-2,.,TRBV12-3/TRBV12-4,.,TGTGCCAGCAGTTGGGGCAGGGACTATGGCTACACCTTC,CASSWGRDYGYTF
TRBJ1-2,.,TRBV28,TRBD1,TGTGCCAGCAGAAGGGACAGGGTTAGGGGCTATGGCTACACCTTC,CASRRDRVRGYGYTF
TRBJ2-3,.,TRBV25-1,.,TGTGCCAGCAGTGGCGGGGGCGTCCCAGATACGCAGTATTTT,CASSGGGVPDTQYF
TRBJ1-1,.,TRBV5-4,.,TGTGCCAGCAGTCGAACTCAGCGGAACACTGAAGCTTTCTTT,CASSRTQRNTEAFF
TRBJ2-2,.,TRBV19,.,TGTGCCAGTAGTATCCGACCGGGATTAACGAACACCGGGGAGCTGTTTTTT,CASSIRPGLTNTGELFF
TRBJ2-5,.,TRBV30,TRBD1,TGTGCCTGGGGGACAGGGTACCAAGAGACCCAGTACTTC,CAWGTGYQETQYF
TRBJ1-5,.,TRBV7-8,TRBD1,TGTGCCAGCAGCCCAAACACAGGACAGGGCAATCAGCCCCAGCATTTT,CASSPNTGQGNQPQHF
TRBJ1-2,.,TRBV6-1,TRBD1,TGTGCCAGCAGTGAACAGGGGGCCTACTATGGCTACACCTTC,CASSEQGAYYGYTF
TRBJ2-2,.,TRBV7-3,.,TGTGCCAGCAGTTTTAGCGGATACACCGGGGAGCTGTTTTTT,CASSFSGYTGELFF
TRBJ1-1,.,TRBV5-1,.,TGCGCCAGCAGCTTGGGATCTTCCAGGGGGAACACTGAAGCTTTCTTT,CASSLGSSRGNTEAFF
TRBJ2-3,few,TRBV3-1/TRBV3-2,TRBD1,TGTGCCAGCAGCCAAGGTTTCGGGACAGGGGGGACAGATACGCAGTATTTT,CASSQGFGTGGTDTQYF
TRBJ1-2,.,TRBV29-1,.,TGCAGCGCCCAAAGTGGGCAGACCAAGGATGGCTACACCTTC,CSAQSGQTKDGYTF
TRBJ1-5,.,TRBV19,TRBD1,TGTGCCAGTAGGGTGTCAACAGGGGGTAATCAGCCCCAGCATTTT,CASRVSTGGNQPQHF
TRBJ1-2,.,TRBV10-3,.,TGTGCCATCACACCAGGGGTCTATGGCTACACCTTC,CAITPGVYGYTF